This T cell receptor (beta chain) was sequenced in a study of blood T cell repertoires in COVID-19. Study information: The United States, Italy and Spain were the sources of the acute and convalescent COVID-19 samples.

The assay was immunoSEQ multiplex PCR, and TCRdb's table has in-frame clones only and misses some. The sample lists around 75,000 clones, approximately 90% seen once, with around 3.9% in the top ten. This CDR3 comprises 15 residues. Trimming cost V 4 bases and J 3 bases, with 15 bases left between them. The V gene's germline CDR1 is LNHDA and CDR2 SQIVND (reference sequence). V and J are TRBV19 and TRBJ1-1; D perhaps matches TRBD1 (6 bases). This sequence was found in a man aged 70-80 years with active COVID-19. Sequences were obtained from peripheral blood. CDR3 coding DNA: TGTGCCAGTAGTAGCTGGGGGCGCTTGGACACTGAAGCTTTCTTT. Its protein product is CASSSWGRLDTEAFF.